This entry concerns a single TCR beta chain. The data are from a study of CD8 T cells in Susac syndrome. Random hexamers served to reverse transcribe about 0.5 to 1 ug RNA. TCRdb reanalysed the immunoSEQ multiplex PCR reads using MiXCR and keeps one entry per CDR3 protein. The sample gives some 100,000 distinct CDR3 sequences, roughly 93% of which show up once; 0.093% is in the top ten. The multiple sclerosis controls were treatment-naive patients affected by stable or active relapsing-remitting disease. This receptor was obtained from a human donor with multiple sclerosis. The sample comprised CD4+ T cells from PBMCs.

CDR3: CASSPRGLAGANTGELFF. CDR3 DNA: TGTGCCAGTAGTCCACGGGGACTAGCGGGGGCGAACACCGGGGAGCTGTTTTTT. V and J are TRBV19 and TRBJ2-2; 14 nucleotides agree with TRBD2. Germline V gives CDR1 LNHDA, CDR2 SQIVND (reference sequence). V shed 5 bases, J shed 0 bases, and the junction held 5 bases outside the gene matches. The CDR3 length is 18 residues.